This TCR beta chain was captured in a study of neurological immune-mediated disorders. Findings of the study overall: Healthy controls had more TCR clonal expansion than multiple sclerosis, which showed the least, whereas HTLV-1-associated myelopathy showed the most.

Germline assignment: CDR1 SGHVS and CDR2 FNYEAQ. V lost 4 bases and J lost 6; bases outside the gene matches: 10. This CDR3 spans 16 amino acids. The cDNA came from 5'RACE, which used 10-nucleotide random UMIs. Every sequencing run returned over 200 million TCR-beta sequences, which were derived from 15-18 subjects. One entry per CDR3 protein, called by TCRdb with MiXCR from the 5' RACE reads. The sample has roughly 57,000 distinct CDR3 sequences; 7% to 10% are singletons. At least ten counts were recorded for this clonotype. Its antigen is currently unknown. The time point: longitudinal time-point 3. Preparation of the unsorted libraries drew on 2 million PBMCs stored at -80 C.

The TCR was taken from a woman aged 40 to 55 in good health. Material for sequencing was PBMCs. The rearrangement joins TRBV7-6 to TRBJ2-2, with 8 positions matching TRBD1. The CDR3 region is CASSYGTGVLSGELFF. CDR3 sequence (DNA): TGTGCCAGCAGCTATGGGACAGGAGTCCTATCCGGGGAGCTGTTTTTT. Filled out from reference TRBV7-6 and TRBJ2-2, the complete variable domain reads GAGVSQSPRYKVTKRGQDVALRCDPISGHVSLYWYRQALGQGPEFLTYFNYEAQQDKSGLPNDRFSAERPEGSISTLTIQRTEQRDSAMYRCASSYGTGVLSGELFFGEGSRLTVL.